This T cell receptor beta chain originates from a study of shared clonotypes between healthy human individuals. Study background: Aged between 18 and 49, the donors were a couple of women and three men.

Comments on this clone: Its specificity is unknown.

The germline V gene has CDR1 SGHTA and CDR2 FQGNSA. The length of the CDR3 is 18 residues. V gave up 2 bases and J gave up 6 bases, with 25 bases separating them. Study observations and caveats: It was anticipated that sequencing depth would influence how many clonotypes donors shared. Generation of non-shared clonotypes was less probable than generation of clonotypes shared by all four donors.

As handled by the study authors: Without quality scores, immunoSEQ junctional reads could not be filtered like full-length reads. Method: immunoSEQ multiplex PCR; TCRdb's copy keeps in-frame clones and lacks some. The DNA gave D and trimming, while V, J and clone size come from that table. The repertoire consists of some 550,000 clones, with almost 97% occurring once and the leading ten covering roughly 0.05%. Material: naive CD4+ T cells sorted from blood. As for subset: CD45RA+ positively selected. The origin of this receptor is a woman in her 30s in good health. V usage is TRBV7-2 and J usage is TRBJ2-5; D is undetermined. The CDR3 protein is CASSLIVRIPGGMKTQYF. Here the CDR3 DNA reads TGTGCCAGCAGCTTAATCGTCAGGATCCCAGGTGGAATGAAGACCCAGTACTTC.